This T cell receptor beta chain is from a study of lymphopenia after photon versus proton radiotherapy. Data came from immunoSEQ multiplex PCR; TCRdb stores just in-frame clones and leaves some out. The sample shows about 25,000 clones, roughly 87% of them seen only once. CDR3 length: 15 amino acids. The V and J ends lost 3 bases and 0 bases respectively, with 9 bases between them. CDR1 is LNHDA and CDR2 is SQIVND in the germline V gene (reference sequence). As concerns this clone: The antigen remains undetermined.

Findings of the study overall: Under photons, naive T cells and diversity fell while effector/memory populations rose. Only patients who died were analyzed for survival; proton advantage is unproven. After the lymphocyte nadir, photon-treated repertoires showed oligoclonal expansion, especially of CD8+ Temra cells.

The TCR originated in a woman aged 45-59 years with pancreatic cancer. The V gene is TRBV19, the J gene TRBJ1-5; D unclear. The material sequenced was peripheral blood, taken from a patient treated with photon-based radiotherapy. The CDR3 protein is CASSMIDNSNQPQHF. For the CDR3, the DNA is TGTGCCAGTAGTATGATAGACAATAGCAATCAGCCCCAGCATTTT.